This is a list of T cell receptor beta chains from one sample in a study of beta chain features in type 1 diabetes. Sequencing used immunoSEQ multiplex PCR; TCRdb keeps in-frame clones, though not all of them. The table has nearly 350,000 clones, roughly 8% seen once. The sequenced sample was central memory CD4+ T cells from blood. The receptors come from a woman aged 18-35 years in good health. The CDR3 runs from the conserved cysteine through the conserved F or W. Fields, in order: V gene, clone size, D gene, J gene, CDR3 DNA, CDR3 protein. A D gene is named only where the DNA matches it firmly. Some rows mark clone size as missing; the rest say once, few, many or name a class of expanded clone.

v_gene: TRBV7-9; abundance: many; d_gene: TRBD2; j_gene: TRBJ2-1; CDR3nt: TGTGCCAGCAGCTTAGGGGTAGCGGGGTACAATGAGCAGTTCTTC; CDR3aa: CASSLGVAGYNEQFF
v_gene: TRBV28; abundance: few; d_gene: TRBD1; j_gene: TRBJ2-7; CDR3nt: TGTGCCAGCACCCCGGGGACAGGGGGCGAGCAGTACTTC; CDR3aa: CASTPGTGGEQYF
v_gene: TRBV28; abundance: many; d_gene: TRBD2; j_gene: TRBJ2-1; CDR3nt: TGTGCCAGCAGTGAAGGGAGCGGGAATTACAATGAGCAGTTCTTC; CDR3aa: CASSEGSGNYNEQFF
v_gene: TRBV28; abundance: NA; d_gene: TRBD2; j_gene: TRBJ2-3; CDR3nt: TGTGCCAGCAGGCAAGGGGCTAGCGGGAGAGATACGCAGTATTTT; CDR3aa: CASRQGASGRDTQYF
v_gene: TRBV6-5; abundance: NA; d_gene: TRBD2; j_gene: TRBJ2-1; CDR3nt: TGTGCCAGCAAGACTGGACTAGCGGGAGTCATTGAGCAGTTCTTC; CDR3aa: CASKTGLAGVIEQFF
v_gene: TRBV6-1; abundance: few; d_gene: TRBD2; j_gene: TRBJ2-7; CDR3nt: TGTGCCAGCAGTGAGGGACTAGCGGGACCGAACACTTACGAGCAGTACTTC; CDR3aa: CASSEGLAGPNTYEQYF
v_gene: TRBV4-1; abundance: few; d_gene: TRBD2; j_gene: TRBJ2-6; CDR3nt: TGCGCCAGCAGCCAAGATCGCGGTAGCGGGGGTGGGGGCCCTGGGGCCAACGTCCTGACTTTC; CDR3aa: CASSQDRGSGGGGPGANVLTF
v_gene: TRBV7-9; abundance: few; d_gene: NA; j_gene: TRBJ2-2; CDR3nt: TGTGCCAGCAGCCTTCTGAACACCGGGGAGCTGTTTTTT; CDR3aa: CASSLLNTGELFF
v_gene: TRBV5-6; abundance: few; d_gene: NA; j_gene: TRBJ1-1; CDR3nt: TGTGCCAGCAGCTTTGGGCAGAACACTGAAGCTTTCTTT; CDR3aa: CASSFGQNTEAFF
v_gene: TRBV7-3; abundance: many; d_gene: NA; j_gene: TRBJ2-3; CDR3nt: TGTGCCAGCAGCGCCCTTAGCACAGATACGCAGTATTTT; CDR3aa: CASSALSTDTQYF
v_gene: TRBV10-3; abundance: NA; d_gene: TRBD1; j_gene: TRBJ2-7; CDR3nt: TGTGCCATCAGTGACGGACAGGGGGATAGCGAGCAGTACTTC; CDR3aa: CAISDGQGDSEQYF
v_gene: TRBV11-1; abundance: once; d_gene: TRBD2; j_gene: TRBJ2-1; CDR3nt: TGTGCCAGCAGCCGGACTAGGCTCAATGAGCAGTTCTTC; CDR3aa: CASSRTRLNEQFF
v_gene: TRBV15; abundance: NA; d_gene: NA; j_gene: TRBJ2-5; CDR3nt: TGTGCCACCAGCAGAGATTCCCGGACCCAGTACTTC; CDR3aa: CATSRDSRTQYF
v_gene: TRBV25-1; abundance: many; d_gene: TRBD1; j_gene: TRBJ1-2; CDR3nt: TGTGCCAGCACAGGGGGCTATGGCTACACCTTC; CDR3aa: CASTGGYGYTF
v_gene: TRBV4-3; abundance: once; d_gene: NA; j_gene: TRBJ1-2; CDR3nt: TGCGCCAGCAGCCCACGAACAGGGCCCTCTAACTATGGCTACACCTTC; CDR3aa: CASSPRTGPSNYGYTF
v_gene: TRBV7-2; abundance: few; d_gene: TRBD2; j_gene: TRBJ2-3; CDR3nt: TGTGCCAGCAGCCTGACTAGCGGGAGATCTACGCAGTATTTT; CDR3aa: CASSLTSGRSTQYF
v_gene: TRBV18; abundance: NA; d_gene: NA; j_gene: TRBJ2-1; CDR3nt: TGTGCCAGCTCACCGATGAGGGGCAGAGGATTCTTC; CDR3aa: CASSPMRGRGFF
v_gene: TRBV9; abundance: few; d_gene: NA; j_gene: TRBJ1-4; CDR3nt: TGTGCCAGCAGCGTATCGGGGCGTGATGAAAAACTGTTTTTT; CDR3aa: CASSVSGRDEKLFF
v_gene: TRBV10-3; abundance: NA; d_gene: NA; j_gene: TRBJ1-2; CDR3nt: TGTGCCATCATGTCTAGCGACACCTTCTATGGCTACACCTTC; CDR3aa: CAIMSSDTFYGYTF
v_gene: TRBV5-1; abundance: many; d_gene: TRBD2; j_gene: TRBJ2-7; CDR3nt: TGCGCCAGCAGCGATCGAACGGGAGGGCCCTCCGAGCAGTACTTC; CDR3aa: CASSDRTGGPSEQYF
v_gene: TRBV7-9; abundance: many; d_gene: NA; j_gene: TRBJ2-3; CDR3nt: TGTGCCAGCAGCTTTGAGGGGGCAGATACGCAGTATTTT; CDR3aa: CASSFEGADTQYF
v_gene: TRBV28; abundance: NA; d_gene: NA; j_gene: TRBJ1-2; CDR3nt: TGTGTTACACAGGACCCCATCTCCTATGTCAGCTACACCTTC; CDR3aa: CVTQDPISYVSYTF
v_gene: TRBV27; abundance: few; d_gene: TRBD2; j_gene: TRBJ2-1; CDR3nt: TGTGCCAGCAGTTTCGTAATAGCGGGGTACTACAATGAGCAGTTCTTC; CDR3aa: CASSFVIAGYYNEQFF
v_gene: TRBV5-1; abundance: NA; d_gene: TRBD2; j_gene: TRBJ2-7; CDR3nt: TGCGCCAGCAGCGGGGGACTAGCGGGAACCTCCTACGAGCAGTACTTC; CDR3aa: CASSGGLAGTSYEQYF
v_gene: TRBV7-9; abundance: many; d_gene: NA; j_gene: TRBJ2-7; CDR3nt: TGTGCCAGCAGCCCGCAAACCTACGAGCAGTACTTC; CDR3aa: CASSPQTYEQYF
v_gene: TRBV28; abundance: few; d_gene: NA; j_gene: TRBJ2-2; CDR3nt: TGTGCCAGCAGTTTATTCGGGAGATCGAACACCGGGGAGCTGTTTTTT; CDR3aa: CASSLFGRSNTGELFF
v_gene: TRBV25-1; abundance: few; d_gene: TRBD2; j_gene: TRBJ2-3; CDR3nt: TGTGCCAGCAGTGATCCGGAGCGGGGGGACACAGATACGCAGTATTTT; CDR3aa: CASSDPERGDTDTQYF
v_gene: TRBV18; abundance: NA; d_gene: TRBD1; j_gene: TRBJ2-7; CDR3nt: TGTGCCAGCTCACCACGGACAGGGGAAAACGAGCAGTACTTC; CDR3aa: CASSPRTGENEQYF
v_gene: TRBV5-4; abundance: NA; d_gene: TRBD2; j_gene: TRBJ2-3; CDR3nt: TGTGCCAGCAGCTTGTTGCGGGAGGCCACCACAGATACGCAGTATTTT; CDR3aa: CASSLLREATTDTQYF
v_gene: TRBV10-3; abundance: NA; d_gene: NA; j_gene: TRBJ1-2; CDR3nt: TGTGCCATCAGTGCCCCCCCAAGGGGTCGAAGCTATGGCTACACCTTC; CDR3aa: CAISAPPRGRSYGYTF
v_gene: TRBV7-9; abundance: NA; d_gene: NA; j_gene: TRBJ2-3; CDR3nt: TGTGCCAGCAGCCTCCAGGGGGGGTTTAGCACAGATACGCAGTATTTT; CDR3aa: CASSLQGGFSTDTQYF
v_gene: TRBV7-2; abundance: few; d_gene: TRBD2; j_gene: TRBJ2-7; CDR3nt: TGTGCCAGCAGCTCACCGGGACTAGCGGGATTCTCCTACGAGCAGTACTTC; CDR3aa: CASSSPGLAGFSYEQYF
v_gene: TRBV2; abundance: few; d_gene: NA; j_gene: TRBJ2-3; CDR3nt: TGTGCCAGCAGGCCAGATGTCGATACGCAGTATTTT; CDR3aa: CASRPDVDTQYF
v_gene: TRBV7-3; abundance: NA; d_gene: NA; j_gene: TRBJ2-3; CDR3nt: TGTGCCAGCAGCTCCGGCGCAGATACGCAGTATTTT; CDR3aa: CASSSGADTQYF
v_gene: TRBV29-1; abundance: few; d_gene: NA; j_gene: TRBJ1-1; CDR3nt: TGCAGCGTTGATATAGACGAAGCTTTCTTT; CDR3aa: CSVDIDEAFF
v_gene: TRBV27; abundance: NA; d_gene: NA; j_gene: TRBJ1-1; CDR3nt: TGTGCCAGCAGTTTGTTTCGTGGGGGAGTGAACACTGAAGCTTTCTTT; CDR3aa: CASSLFRGGVNTEAFF
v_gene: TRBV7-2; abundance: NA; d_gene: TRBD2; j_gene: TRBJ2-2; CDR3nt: TGTGCCAGCAGCTTAGTCTTCCGCGGGAGGGGGCCCGGGGAGCTGTTTTTT; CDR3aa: CASSLVFRGRGPGELFF
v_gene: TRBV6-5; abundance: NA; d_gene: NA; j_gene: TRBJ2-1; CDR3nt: TGTGCCAGCAGACAACAGGGGGGGTCCTACAATGAGCAGTTCTTC; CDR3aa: CASRQQGGSYNEQFF
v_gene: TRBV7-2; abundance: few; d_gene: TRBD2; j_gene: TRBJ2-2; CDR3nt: TGTGCCAGCAGCCTTAGCGGGAGTCTAGGGACCGGGGAGCTGTTTTTT; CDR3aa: CASSLSGSLGTGELFF
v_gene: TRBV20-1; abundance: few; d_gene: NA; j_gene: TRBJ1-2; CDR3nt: TGCAGTGCCCGAAACTATGGCTACACCTTC; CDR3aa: CSARNYGYTF
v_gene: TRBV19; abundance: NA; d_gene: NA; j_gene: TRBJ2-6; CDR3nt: TGTGCCAGTAGTAGAAACCGGGCTGGGGCCAACGTCCTGACTTTC; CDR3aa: CASSRNRAGANVLTF
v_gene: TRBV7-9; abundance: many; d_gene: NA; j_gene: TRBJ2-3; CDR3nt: TGTGCCAGCTCTCCGGTCGCGGACACAGATACGCAGTATTTT; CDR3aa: CASSPVADTDTQYF
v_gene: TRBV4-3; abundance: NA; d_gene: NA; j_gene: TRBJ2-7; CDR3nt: TGCGCCAGCAGCCAAGGGGTTTCGCGTCCGGGCGAGCAGTACTTC; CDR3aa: CASSQGVSRPGEQYF
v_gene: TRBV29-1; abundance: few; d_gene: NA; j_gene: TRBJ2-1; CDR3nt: TGCAGCGTTTTAGTCTCCTACAATGAGCAGTTCTTC; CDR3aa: CSVLVSYNEQFF
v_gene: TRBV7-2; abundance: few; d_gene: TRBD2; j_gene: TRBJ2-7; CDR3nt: TGTGCCAGCAGGCTGAGCCTAGCGGGAGTGTTAGAGCAGTACTTC; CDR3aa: CASRLSLAGVLEQYF
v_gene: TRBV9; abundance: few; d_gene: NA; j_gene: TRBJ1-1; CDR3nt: TGTGCCAGCAGCGTAGAGATAGACACTGAAGCTTTCTTT; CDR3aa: CASSVEIDTEAFF
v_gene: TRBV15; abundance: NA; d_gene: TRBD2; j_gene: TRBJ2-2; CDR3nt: TGTGCCACCTCCGCGCTAGCGGGGAACACCGGGGAGCTGTTTTTT; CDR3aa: CATSALAGNTGELFF
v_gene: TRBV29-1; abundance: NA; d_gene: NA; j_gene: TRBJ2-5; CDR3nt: TGCAGCGCACTGACGAGAGAGACCCAGTACTTC; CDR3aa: CSALTRETQYF
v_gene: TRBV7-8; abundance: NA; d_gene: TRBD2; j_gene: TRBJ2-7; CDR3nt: TGTGCCAGCAGCTTAACTAGCGGGAGATGGGAGCAGTACTTC; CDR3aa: CASSLTSGRWEQYF
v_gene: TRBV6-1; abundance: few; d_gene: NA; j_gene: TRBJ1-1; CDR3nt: TGTGCCAGCAGTGTCCCCAACACAGCGCGTGAAGCTTTCTTT; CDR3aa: CASSVPNTAREAFF
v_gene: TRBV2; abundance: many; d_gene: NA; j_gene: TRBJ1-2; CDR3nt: TGTGCCAGCAGTGTAAACGGGGATTATGGCTACACCTTC; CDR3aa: CASSVNGDYGYTF
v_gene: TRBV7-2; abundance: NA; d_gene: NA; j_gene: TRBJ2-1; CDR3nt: TGTGCCAGCAGCAAAACAGGGTTTCCCTACAATGAGCAGTTCTTC; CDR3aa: CASSKTGFPYNEQFF
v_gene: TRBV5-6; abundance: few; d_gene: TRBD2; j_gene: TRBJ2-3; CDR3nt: TGTGCCAGCAGCATTAGACTAGCGGGAACAACAGATACGCAGTATTTT; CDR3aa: CASSIRLAGTTDTQYF
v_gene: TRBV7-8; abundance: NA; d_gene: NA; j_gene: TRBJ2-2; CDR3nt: TGTGCCAGCAGCACGACGGGACAGAACACCGGGGAGCTGTTTTTT; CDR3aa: CASSTTGQNTGELFF
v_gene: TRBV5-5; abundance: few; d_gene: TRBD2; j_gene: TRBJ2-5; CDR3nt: TGTGCCAGCAGCCGCATAGCGGGGCTGTTCCAAGAGACCCAGTACTTC; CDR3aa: CASSRIAGLFQETQYF